A single sample gave rise to the 21 T cell receptor beta chains below, sequenced in a study of early T cells in non-severe SARS-CoV-2 infection. TCRdb processed the 5' RACE reads anew with MiXCR; each CDR3 protein has one entry. The sample carries some 62,000 distinct CDR3 sequences, about 9.9% recorded once. The sequencing sample was made of whole blood. The receptors derive from an adult who was a healthcare worker with PCR-confirmed SARS-CoV-2 infection or an uninfected control (not recorded which).

This clonotype was observed a few times. The rearrangement uses TRBV12-3 or TRBV12-4 and TRBJ1-1; D ambiguous. The CDR3 covers 14 residues. V lost 6 bases to trimming and J lost 0 bases, with 11 bases between them. This chain's CDR3 is CASSSWLVNTEAFF. As DNA, the CDR3 is TGTGCCAGCAGCTCGTGGCTGGTGAACACTGAAGCTTTCTTT.

The rearrangement uses TRBV12-3 or TRBV12-4 and TRBJ2-3; a possible D gene is TRBD2 (6 bases). CDR3 length: 12 residues. V lost 7 bases, J lost 12 bases, and 17 bases lay in between. The CDR3 DNA sequence: TGTGCCAGCAACGATGGGGGGAGAACCCAGTATTTT. Translated, it gives CASNDGGRTQYF.

V usage is TRBV7-3 and J usage is TRBJ2-5, with 7 bases fitting TRBD1. V was pared by 3 bases and J by 2 bases, with 9 bases of the junction left unmatched. Germline lookup yields CDR1 SGHTA and CDR2 FQGTGA. The CDR3 length is 16 residues. The CDR3 reads CASSFFGTERQETQYF. CDR3 sequence (DNA): TGTGCCAGCAGCTTTTTTGGGACAGAGAGACAAGAGACCCAGTACTTC. The whole variable domain, filled in from reference TRBV7-3 and TRBJ2-5, reads GAGVSQTPSNKVTEKGKYVELRCDPISGHTALYWYRQSLGQGPEFLIYFQGTGAADDSGLPNDRFFAVRPEGSVSTLKIQRTERGDSAVYLCASSFFGTERQETQYFGPGTRLLVL.

This chain links TRBV7-8 with TRBJ2-3, with D possibly matching TRBD2 (7 bases). The ends were cut back, 0 bases at V and 5 bases at J, with 9 bases in the middle. In germline, CDR1 is SGHVS, CDR2 FQNEAQ. The CDR3 runs 14 residues. For the CDR3, the DNA is TGTGCCAGCAGCTTAGCGGGGGGGCGAGATACGCAGTATTTT. It is translated as CASSLAGGRDTQYF. The full variable domain, its missing parts supplied by reference TRBV7-8 and TRBJ2-3, is GAGVSQSPRYKVAKRGQDVALRCDPISGHVSLFWYQQALGQGPEFLTYFQNEAQLDKSGLPSDRFFAERPEGSVSTLKIQRTQQEDSAVYLCASSLAGGRDTQYFGPGTRLTVL.

This clonotype was seen more than once but under ten times. This rearrangement joins TRBV5-1 to TRBJ2-5; 13 bases match TRBD2. CDR3 length: 14 residues. Germline lookup yields CDR1 SGHRS and CDR2 YFSETQ. Unmatched junction bases numbered 8, after V lost 4 bases and J lost 11 bases. CDR3 in DNA: TGCGCCAGCAGCCCTCTCACTAGCGGGGGGGCTCAGTACTTC. This codes for CASSPLTSGGAQYF.

This clonotype was found a few times. The genes are TRBV3-1 and TRBJ2-3; weak D call: TRBD1 (5 bases). The CDR3 totals 15 residues. V was cut by 1 base and J by 4 bases, with 12 bases left in between. Germline-derived CDR1 and CDR2 are LGHDT and YNNKEL (reference sequence). CDR3 region: CASSQVQGRADTQYF. The CDR3 bases are TGTGCCAGCAGCCAAGTGCAGGGAAGGGCAGATACGCAGTATTTT.

This chain joins TRBV7-2 and TRBJ2-3; D is possibly TRBD2 (5 bases). CDR1 and CDR2 (germline): SGHTA, FQGNSA. With 3 bases removed from V and 2 bases from J, the gap between germline ends came to 12 bases. This CDR3 contains 15 residues. The CDR3 spells CASSLSIRDTDTQYF. As DNA, the CDR3 is TGTGCCAGCAGCTTGAGTATACGGGACACAGATACGCAGTATTTT.

This clonotype was observed a handful of times. The V call is TRBV6-6, the J call TRBJ2-2; 12 bases match TRBD2. CDR3 length: 15 residues. Germline values: CDR1 MNHNY, CDR2 SVGAGI (reference sequence). The V gene end was trimmed by 8 bases and the J gene end by 1 base; junction bases not matched to a gene: 2. The CDR3 DNA reads TGTGCCAGCTCGACTAGCGGGGGGAACACCGGGGAGCTGTTTTTT. Its protein product is CASSTSGGNTGELFF.

This clonotype has more than one count but fewer than ten. The chain joins TRBV12-3 or TRBV12-4 to TRBJ1-2; 7 bases match TRBD1. Losses at the gene ends were 6 bases for V and 6 bases for J; bases not matched to a gene: 10. CDR3 size: 14 residues. CDR3 nucleotides: TGTGCCAGCAGGGATCACAGGGGTGGGGATGGCTACACCTTC. Its translation is CASRDHRGGDGYTF.

This clonotype was detected many times. J is TRBJ1-1 and V is TRBV6-1; D perhaps matches TRBD1 (5 bases). CDR1 and CDR2 from the germline V gene are MNHNS and SASEGT. Trimming removed 8 bases at V and 2 bases at J, with 12 bases between. There are 13 residues in the CDR3. The CDR3: CASLLTVNTEAFF. The CDR3 DNA is TGTGCCAGCCTCTTGACAGTTAACACTGAAGCTTTCTTT.

The chain is built from TRBV5-1 and TRBJ2-3; tentative D call: TRBD2 (5 bases). Germline CDR1 reads SGHRS; CDR2 reads YFSETQ. There are 17 residues in the CDR3. The V end was cut by 1 base, the J end by 0 bases, with 15 bases between. CDR3 nucleotide sequence: TGCGCCAGCAGCTTGTCCCTGATGACGGGGAGCACAGATACGCAGTATTTT. Its translation: CASSLSLMTGSTDTQYF.

This clonotype was observed many times. The gene calls are TRBV7-2 and TRBJ1-2; D is ambiguous. Germline V gene lookup returns CDR1 SGHTA and CDR2 FQGNSA. The CDR3 runs to 13 residues. Trimming stripped 5 bases from V and 4 bases from J, with 11 bases between. The CDR3 DNA follows: TGTGCCAGCAGCCTACTGACGGGCTATGGCTACACCTTC. Translated: CASSLLTGYGYTF.

This clonotype occurred many times. The chain uses TRBV20-1 and TRBJ2-1, with D tentatively TRBD2 (5 bases). CDR1 is DFQATT and CDR2 is SNEGSKA in the germline V gene (reference sequence). The CDR3 runs to 11 residues. V was shortened by 5 bases and J by 10 bases, with 12 bases between the two germline ends. The CDR3, as DNA: TGCAGTGCTGGACTGTACGACGAGCAGTTCTTC. This encodes CSAGLYDEQFF.

This clonotype was found many times. The rearrangement joins TRBV29-1 to TRBJ2-7; D is uncertain. The CDR3 consists of 12 residues. The V and J ends lost 3 bases and 3 bases respectively, with 9 bases between them. In germline, CDR1 is SQVTM, CDR2 ANQGSEA. Here the CDR3 reads CSVEGRLYEQYV. The CDR3 coding sequence is TGCAGCGTTGAGGGCAGACTCTACGAGCAGTACGTC.

This clonotype was recorded at least ten times. The chain couples TRBV5-6 to TRBJ2-1, with D possibly being TRBD2 (5 bases). This CDR3 comprises 12 residues. Germline V gene sequence: CDR1 SGHDT, CDR2 YYEEEE. The V gene lost 2 bases and the J gene lost 9 bases, with 9 bases spanning the gap. The CDR3 is CASSLGSGEQFF. The CDR3 DNA is TGTGCCAGCAGCTTAGGCAGCGGTGAGCAGTTCTTC. The variable domain in full, with the rest retrieved from reference TRBV5-6 and TRBJ2-1, is DAGVTQSPTHLIKTRGQQVTLRCSPKSGHDTVSWYQQALGQGPQFIFQYYEEEERQRGNFPDRFSGHQFPNYSSELNVNALLLGDSALYLCASSLGSGEQFFGPGTRLTVL.

The rearrangement uses TRBV9 and TRBJ2-3; 8 bases fit TRBD1. The CDR3 runs 18 residues. Germline CDR1 is SGDLS and CDR2 is YYNGEE. V lost 4 bases, J lost 7 bases, and 20 bases stayed unmatched. CDR3 sequence (DNA): TGTGCCAGCAGCTTACGTCCCGGGACAGGACCCGCGGGAAATACGCAGTATTTT. It yields the protein CASSLRPGTGPAGNTQYF. Variable domain in full (rest from reference TRBV9 and TRBJ2-3): DSGVTQTPKHLITATGQRVTLRCSPRSGDLSVYWYQQSLDQGLQFLIQYYNGEERAKGNILERFSAQQFPDLHSELNLSSLELGDSALYFCASSLRPGTGPAGNTQYFGPGTRLTVL.

The J gene is TRBJ2-1, the V gene TRBV12-3 or TRBV12-4, with TRBD1 as a possible D gene (6 bases). The V end was cut by 5 bases, the J end by 7 bases, with 15 bases between. CDR3 length equals 14 residues. The CDR3 loop reads CASSASQGWNEQFF. The DNA for the CDR3 is TGTGCCAGCAGTGCGTCACAGGGTTGGAATGAGCAGTTCTTC.

This clonotype was counted many times. The chain couples TRBV28 to TRBJ2-1, with no clear D. CDR1 is MDHEN, CDR2 SYDVKM, per germline. The V gene lost 5 bases and the J gene lost 4 bases, with 15 bases spanning the gap. The CDR3 runs to 15 residues. The chain's CDR3 is CASSPPDMGYNEQFF. In DNA, the CDR3 is TGTGCCAGCAGTCCCCCGGATATGGGGTACAATGAGCAGTTCTTC.

This clonotype was recorded a few times. The J gene is TRBJ2-1, the V gene TRBV24-1; 10 nucleotides line up with TRBD1. The CDR3 is 17 residues long. Germline assignment: CDR1 KGHDR and CDR2 SFDVKD. J lost 9 bases, V lost 1 base, and 11 bases had no gene match. The CDR3 nucleotides read TGTGCCACCAGTGATTTATCAGGGACAGGGGTGATCGGTGAGCAGTTCTTC. Its protein is CATSDLSGTGVIGEQFF.

This clonotype was seen repeatedly, ten times or more. The chain combines TRBV12-3 or TRBV12-4 with TRBJ2-1, with D possibly being TRBD2 (7 bases). There are 15 residues in the CDR3. V lost 5 bases to trimming and J lost 9 bases, with 20 bases between them. The CDR3 spells CASSERGAGPAEQFF. CDR3 coding DNA: TGTGCCAGCAGTGAACGGGGGGCCGGACCAGCTGAGCAGTTCTTC.

This clonotype was found a few times. The rearrangement joins TRBV20-1 to TRBJ2-5; weak D call: TRBD2 (5 bases). Looked up from germline, CDR1 is DFQATT and CDR2 is SNEGSKA (reference sequence). The CDR3 contains 12 residues. With 6 bases removed from V and 1 base from J, the gap between germline ends came to 9 bases. Written as DNA, the CDR3 is TGCAGTGCCGGACTGGGCCAAGAGACCCAGTACTTC. Amino acids: CSAGLGQETQYF.